This T cell receptor beta chain comes out of a study of cytotoxic CD8 clonotypes in ibrutinib-treated CLL (dated by TCRdb to the early 2020s). Broadly, across the study: In this cohort, 15 or so patients were treatment-naive and ten to eleven were relapsed/refractory, while some 18 had unmutated IGHV. Responses were partial in around 24 patients and complete in 2; after median roughly 69 months follow-up, roughly 15 stayed in remission and roughly twelve progressed. Response samples were obtained after a median of approximately eleven months of treatment, with a range of roughly 6 to 36 months. On average, each sample had some 250,000 productive templates and more than 75,000 productive rearrangements. Longitudinal samples were obtainable from about 30% of the roughly 86 participants in the trial. Cryopreserved peripheral blood mononuclear cells were collected at three points: before therapy, at response, and at either sustained remission or disease progression. Every sample from remission and from progressive disease was obtained while the patients were still on ibrutinib. Study-level results and caveats: Public clonotypes were rare and either contracted or stayed stable during treatment, and the rise in clonality at ibrutinib response reflected the expansion of private clonotypes. Baseline clonality exceeded that of age-matched healthy donors and correlated strongly with circulating CD8+ T-cell counts. An increase in clonality was observed at ibrutinib response, with clonality remaining stable during sustained remission and falling back toward baseline at progression. Sampling times were not matched between patients in sustained remission and patients whose disease was progressing, and lymph node repertoires were not examined.

The CDR3 sequence holds 13 residues, the cysteine and phenylalanine included. Just CDR3 DNA is preserved here, 39 bases in frame from base 1. V is clipped by 8 bases and J by 0 bases, and the sequence between their germline boundaries is 8 bases long. From the germline V gene, CDR1 is MNHEY and CDR2 is SVGAGI. A MiSeq instrument was used for deep resolution sequencing, which targeted depths ranging from 1 in 1 million up to 1 in 200,000 T cells, with coverage averaging 10x for each clonotype. The immunoSEQ hsTCRB Kit was used to generate TCR beta libraries. The paper's data handling went like this. The data were analyzed with ImmunoSEQ Analyzer and ImmunoSEQ Data Assistant, and V, D and J gene assignments followed IMGT definitions. Clonality, which ranges from 0 to 1, was calculated by subtracting the normalized Shannon entropy of productive rearrangement frequencies from one. Public clonotype analysis was restricted to overrepresented clonotypes comprising at least 0.05% of each patient's repertoire. Repertoires from some 14 age-matched healthy donors in immuneACCESS were used as clonality controls. TCRdb stores this immuneACCESS table with in-frame sequences only. Part of the clones is absent; in the studies checked, under half of the shortfall reflects unresolved V genes, and no reason is known for the rest. That table is the source of V, J and clone size, and D and trimming were worked out from the DNA. The sample table shows 300,000 or so clones, and 67% are seen once. The top ten constitute roughly 6% of the sample.

As regards this clone: Which antigen it targets is not known. No much larger clone exists at a distance of one base, and base qualities are not known.

For TCR beta library preparation, 1.5 to 2 micrograms of genomic DNA was extracted from cryopreserved PBMCs. High-throughput TCR beta sequencing was performed on longitudinal blood samples from CLL patients receiving ibrutinib monotherapy. The patients took part in an open-label, single-center phase 2 trial of ibrutinib monotherapy. In this chain, TRBV6-5 is recombined with TRBJ1-3; the D gene is possibly TRBD1, with 5 bases matching. This sequence originates from a human donor with chronic lymphocytic leukemia. The material was PBMCs, obtained after 36 months of ibrutinib treatment. The CDR3 is CASGQNSGNTIYF. In nucleotide form, the sequence is TGTGCCAGCGGACAAAACTCTGGAAACACCATATATTTT.